This T cell receptor beta chain was observed in a study of response to subunit inactivated influenza vaccine. This clonotype was picked up a small number of times. CDR1 and CDR2 from the germline V gene are WNHNN and SYGVQD (reference sequence). Trimming took 0 bases from V and 2 from J, leaving 6 bases between them. CDR3 length equals 14 residues. Each CDR3 protein gets one entry after TCRdb re-called the RT-PCR reads with MiXCR. Among hundreds of thousands of distinct CDR3 sequences listed, around a sixth were seen once. The starting material was PBMCs from blood, obtained 12 days after vaccination. This receptor was obtained from a middle-aged man who received an inactivated influenza vaccine. This chain links TRBV10-1 with TRBJ2-3; D is unresolved. CDR3 DNA sequence: TGCGCCAGCAGTGAGTCGGCTCCCACAGATACGCAGTATTTT. Its protein product is CASSESAPTDTQYF.